The present T cell receptor beta chain was sequenced within a study of identical twins. TCRdb ran MiXCR on the 5' RACE reads and lists one entry per CDR3 protein. The sample holds about 220,000 distinct CDR3 sequences, around 6.5% seen once. Trimming removed 6 bases at V and 4 bases at J, with 9 bases between. Per the germline V gene, CDR1 is DFQATT and CDR2 is SNEGSKA (reference sequence). The CDR3 sequence is 12 residues long. As to this clonotype: Its antigen is not known.

General study results and limits: Within beta out-of-frame sequences, the excess sharing observed between twins was weaker.

These same records also appear under a second study, on T cells expressing NK-cell markers. In that study: Among eight sequenced donors, seven carried HCMV seropositivity while one was seronegative. Restricting sorting to alpha-beta TCR T cells was achieved in several experiments by an anti-gamma-delta TCR antibody.

The sample taken for sequencing was CD8+ T cells sorted from blood. The source of this sequence is a woman under 30 in good health. V gene TRBV20-1 combines with J gene TRBJ2-2; no firm D call. The CDR3 region has the DNA TGCAGTGCCGGCGGAAGCACCGGGGAGCTGTTTTTT. Its protein is CSAGGSTGELFF.